This T cell receptor beta chain was profiled in a study of blood T cells in healthy people across ages. Study findings and constraints: Compared with aged donors, long-lived donors showed fewer expanded clones, suggesting selection.

The CDR3 is 15 residues long. Trimming left V 2 bases short and J 12 bases short, with 20 bases between. Germline loops: CDR1 SNHLY, CDR2 FYNNEI. This clonotype was detected only once. Its specificity is not known. Since a much larger clone is just one base distant, this may be a read error. Then a second PCR, running roughly 7 to 11 cycles, was carried out with a sample-barcoded 5' primer and a J-beta primer mix. All samples yielded 3 million or more CDR3-containing paired-end reads. TCRdb processed the 5' RACE reads anew with MiXCR; each CDR3 protein has one entry. The data hold 870,000 or so distinct CDR3 sequences, with less than 35% observed a single time.

This clonotype was obtained from a woman of 80 years or more in good health. V and J are TRBV2 and TRBJ2-1; the D gene could be TRBD1 or TRBD2 (5 bases each). Sequenced input: blood. The CDR3 region is CASSEWGLGDGGQFF. The CDR3 DNA reads TGTGCCAGCAGTGAATGGGGCCTAGGGGACGGCGGGCAGTTCTTC.